This TCR beta chain was identified during a study of blood T cell repertoires in COVID-19. About the study: T cells, B-cell-depleted T cells, or PBMCs supplied cDNA or gDNA.

Sequencing was performed with immunoSEQ multiplex PCR; in TCRdb, only in-frame clones are kept and a portion is missing. The data contain 200,000 to 250,000 clones, around 88% of them singletons. Germline V CDR1 and CDR2: KGHSH, LQKENI. Losses at the gene ends were 4 bases for V and 4 bases for J; bases not matched to a gene: 2. The CDR3 length is 15 residues. The sequencing sample was made of PBMCs or T cells enriched from blood (not recorded which). This sequence joins TRBV18 and TRBJ2-1; 12 nucleotides line up with TRBD2. The sequence derives from a woman aged 45 to 65 with acute COVID-19. The CDR3 region is CASSQGTSGYNEQFF. CDR3 bases: TGTGCCAGCTCACAAGGGACTAGCGGGTACAATGAGCAGTTCTTC. Drawing the rest from reference TRBV18 and TRBJ2-1, the complete variable domain is NAGVMQNPRHLVRRRGQEARLRCSPMKGHSHVYWYRQLPEEGLKFMVYLQKENIIDESGMPKERFSAEFPKEGPSILRIQQVVRGDSAAYFCASSQGTSGYNEQFFGPGTRLTVL.